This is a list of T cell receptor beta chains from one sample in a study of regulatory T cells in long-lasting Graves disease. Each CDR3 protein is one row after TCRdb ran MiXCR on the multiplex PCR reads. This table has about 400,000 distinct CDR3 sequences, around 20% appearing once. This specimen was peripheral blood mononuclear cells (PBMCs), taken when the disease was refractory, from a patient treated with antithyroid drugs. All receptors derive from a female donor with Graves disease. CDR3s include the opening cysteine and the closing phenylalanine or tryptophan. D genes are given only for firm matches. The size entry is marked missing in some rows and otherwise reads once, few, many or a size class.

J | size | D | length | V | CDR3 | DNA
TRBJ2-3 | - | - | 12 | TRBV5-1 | CASRAGTDTQYF | TGCGCCAGCAGAGCGGGCACAGATACGCAGTATTTT
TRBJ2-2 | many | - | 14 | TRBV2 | CASSWVSGTGELFF | TGTGCCAGCAGTTGGGTCTCGGGCACCGGGGAGCTGTTTTTT
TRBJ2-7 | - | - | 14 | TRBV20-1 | CSAREDRSSYEQYF | TGCAGTGCTAGAGAGGATAGGAGCTCCTACGAGCAGTACTTC
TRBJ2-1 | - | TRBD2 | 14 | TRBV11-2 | CASSLGTKYNEQFF | TGTGCCAGCAGTCTCGGGACTAAGTACAATGAGCAGTTCTTC
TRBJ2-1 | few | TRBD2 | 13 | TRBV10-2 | CASRLAGYNEQFF | TGCGCCAGCCGACTAGCGGGGTACAATGAGCAGTTCTTC
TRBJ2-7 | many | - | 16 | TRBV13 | CASSSTGRTSSYEQYF | TGTGCCAGCAGCTCGACCGGACGAACTAGCTCCTACGAGCAGTACTTC
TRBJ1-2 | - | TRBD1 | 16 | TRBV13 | CASSSTGTAANYGYTF | TGTGCCAGCAGCAGTACCGGGACAGCCGCTAACTATGGCTACACCTTC
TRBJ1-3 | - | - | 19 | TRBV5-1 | CASSLGPLGGTFSGNTIYF | TGCGCCAGCAGCTTGGGTCCTTTAGGGGGAACCTTCTCTGGAAACACCATATATTTT
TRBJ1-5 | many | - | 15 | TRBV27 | CASSLVLGRGQPQHF | TGTGCCAGCAGTTTAGTCCTGGGAAGAGGGCAGCCCCAGCATTTT
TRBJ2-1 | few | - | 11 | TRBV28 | CASRGRDLRFF | TGTGCCAGCAGGGGGCGGGACCTCCGGTTCTTC
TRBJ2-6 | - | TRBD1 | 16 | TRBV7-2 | CASSLSPGQEANVLTF | TGTGCCAGCAGCTTATCCCCTGGACAGGAAGCCAACGTCCTGACTTTC
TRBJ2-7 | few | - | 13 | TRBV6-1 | CASSRYNAYEQYF | TGTGCCAGCAGCCGATACAATGCCTACGAGCAGTACTTC
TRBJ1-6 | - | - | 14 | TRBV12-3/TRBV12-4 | CASKGETGGSPLHF | TGTGCCAGCAAGGGGGAGACAGGTGGTTCACCCCTCCACTTT
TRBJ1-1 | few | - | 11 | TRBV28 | CASSFGREAFF | TGTGCCAGCAGTTTCGGCAGGGAAGCTTTCTTT
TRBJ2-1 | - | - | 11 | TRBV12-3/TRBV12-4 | CASSLGNTQFF | TGTGCCAGCAGCCTGGGAAATACTCAGTTCTTC
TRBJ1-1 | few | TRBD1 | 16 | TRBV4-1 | CASSQAVTGVNTEAFF | TGCGCCAGCAGCCAAGCTGTGACAGGGGTGAACACTGAAGCTTTCTTT
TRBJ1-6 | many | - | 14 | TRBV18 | CASSPRQQNSPLHF | TGTGCCAGCTCACCACGGCAGCAAAATTCACCCCTCCACTTT
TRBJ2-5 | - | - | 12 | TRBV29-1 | CSALPAQETQYF | TGCAGCGCTTTACCAGCTCAAGAGACCCAGTACTTC
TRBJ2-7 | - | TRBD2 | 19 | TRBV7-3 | CASSPSWTSGRASMAEQYF | TGTGCCAGCAGCCCCAGTTGGACTAGCGGGAGGGCCAGTATGGCCGAGCAGTACTTC
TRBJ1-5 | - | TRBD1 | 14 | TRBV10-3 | CAISGQGSNQPQHF | TGTGCCATCAGTGGACAGGGAAGCAATCAGCCCCAGCATTTT
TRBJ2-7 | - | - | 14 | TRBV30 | CAWSPGLASYEQYF | TGTGCCTGGAGTCCTGGACTTGCCTCCTACGAGCAGTACTTC
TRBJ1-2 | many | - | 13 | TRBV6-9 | CASSYSYSYGYTF | TGTGCCAGCAGTTACTCCTACAGCTATGGCTACACCTTC
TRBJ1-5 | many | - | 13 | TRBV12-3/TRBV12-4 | CASSFSRGNPQHF | TGTGCCAGCAGTTTTAGTAGGGGGAACCCCCAGCATTTT
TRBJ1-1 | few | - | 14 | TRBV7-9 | CASSSPTGRTEAFF | TGTGCCAGCAGCTCCCCGACAGGTCGCACTGAAGCTTTCTTT
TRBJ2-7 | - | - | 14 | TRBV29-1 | CSVEDQRGRGWQYF | TGCAGCGTTGAAGATCAACGGGGGAGGGGGTGGCAGTACTTC
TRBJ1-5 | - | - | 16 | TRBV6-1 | CASSPGPVGSNQPQHF | TGTGCCAGCAGTCCCGGACCTGTCGGTAGCAATCAGCCCCAGCATTTT
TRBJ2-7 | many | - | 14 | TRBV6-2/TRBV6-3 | CASKTPGLGGEQYF | TGTGCCAGCAAAACGCCGGGACTGGGCGGCGAGCAGTACTTC
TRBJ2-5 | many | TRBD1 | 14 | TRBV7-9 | CASSFATGRETQYF | TGTGCCAGCAGCTTTGCGACAGGGCGGGAGACCCAGTACTTC
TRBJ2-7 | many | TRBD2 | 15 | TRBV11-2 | CASSLAGTRSHEQYF | TGTGCCAGCAGCTTAGCTGGGACTAGATCCCACGAGCAGTACTTC
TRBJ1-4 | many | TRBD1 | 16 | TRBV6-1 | CASSEAPGQVGEKLFF | TGTGCCAGCAGTGAAGCCCCGGGACAGGTCGGGGAAAAACTGTTTTTT
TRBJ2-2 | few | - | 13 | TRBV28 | CASSLKVPGELFF | TGTGCCAGCAGTTTAAAAGTACCCGGGGAGCTGTTTTTT
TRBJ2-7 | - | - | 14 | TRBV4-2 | CASSPEFGYYEQYF | TGTGCCAGCAGCCCAGAGTTTGGCTACTACGAGCAGTACTTC
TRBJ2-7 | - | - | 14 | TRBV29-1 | CSVEGGDSSYEQYF | TGCAGCGTTGAAGGGGGGGATAGCTCCTACGAGCAGTACTTC
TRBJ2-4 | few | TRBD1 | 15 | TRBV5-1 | CASSLRQGAINIQYF | TGCGCCAGCAGCTTAAGACAGGGGGCGATAAACATTCAGTACTTC
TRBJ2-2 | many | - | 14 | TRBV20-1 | CSARDRVRTGELFF | TGCAGTGCTAGGGATAGGGTCAGGACCGGGGAGCTGTTTTTT
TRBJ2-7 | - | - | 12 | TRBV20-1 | CSAPRDAYEQYF | TGCAGTGCTCCTCGGGACGCCTACGAGCAGTACTTC
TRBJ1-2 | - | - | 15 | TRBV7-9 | CASSLLGGPWGGYTF | TGTGCCAGCAGCTTACTGGGGGGCCCCTGGGGTGGCTACACCTTC
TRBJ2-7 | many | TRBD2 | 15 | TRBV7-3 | CASSSVGGPSDEQYF | TGTGCCAGCAGCTCGGTGGGAGGGCCAAGCGACGAGCAGTACTTC
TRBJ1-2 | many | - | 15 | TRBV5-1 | CASSERGRGISGYTF | TGCGCCAGCAGTGAAAGGGGCAGAGGGATAAGTGGCTACACCTTC
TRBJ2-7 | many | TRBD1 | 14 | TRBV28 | CASSFSGTAPEQYF | TGTGCCAGCAGTTTCTCCGGGACAGCCCCTGAGCAGTACTTC
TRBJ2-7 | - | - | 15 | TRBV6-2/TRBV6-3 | CASSYSAGPPYEQYF | TGTGCCAGCAGTTACTCGGCGGGCCCACCCTACGAGCAGTACTTC
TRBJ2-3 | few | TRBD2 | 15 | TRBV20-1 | CSASKLAGVLDTQYF | TGCAGTGCTTCAAAACTAGCGGGAGTCTTGGATACGCAGTATTTT
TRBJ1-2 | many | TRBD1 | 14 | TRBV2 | CASSDTGEIYGYTF | TGTGCCAGCAGTGACACAGGGGAGATCTATGGCTACACCTTC
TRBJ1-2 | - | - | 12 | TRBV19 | CASSILGGGYTF | TGTGCCAGTAGTATACTGGGCGGCGGCTACACCTTC
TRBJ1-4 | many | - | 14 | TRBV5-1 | CASSLAQGNEKLFF | TGTGCCAGCAGCTTGGCCCAGGGGAATGAAAAACTGTTTTTT
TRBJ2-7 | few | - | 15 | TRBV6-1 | CASSQNLVVGSEQYF | TGTGCCAGCAGTCAGAACTTAGTGGTTGGCTCCGAGCAGTACTTC
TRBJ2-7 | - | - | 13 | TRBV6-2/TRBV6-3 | CASLMTLTYEQYF | TGTGCCAGCTTAATGACCCTGACCTACGAGCAGTACTTC
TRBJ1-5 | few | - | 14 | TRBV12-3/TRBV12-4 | CASSGVFSNQPQHF | TGTGCCAGCTCAGGGGTCTTTAGCAATCAGCCCCAGCATTTT
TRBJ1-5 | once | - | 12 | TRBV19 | CASKSTTQPQHF | TGTGCCAGTAAATCGACGACCCAGCCCCAGCATTTT
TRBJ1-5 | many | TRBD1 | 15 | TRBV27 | CASSAQGGVSQPQHF | TGTGCCAGCAGTGCCCAGGGGGGTGTTAGTCAGCCCCAGCATTTT
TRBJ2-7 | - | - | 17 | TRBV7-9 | CASSSSGGTRPTYEQYF | TGTGCCAGCAGCTCCTCAGGGGGGACTAGACCTACCTACGAGCAGTACTTC
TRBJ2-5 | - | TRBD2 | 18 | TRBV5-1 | CASSPYPRLAGGGETQYF | TGCGCCAGCAGCCCCTACCCGCGACTAGCGGGAGGGGGAGAGACCCAGTACTTC
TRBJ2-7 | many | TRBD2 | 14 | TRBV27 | CASSFRGRGSEQYF | TGTGCCAGCAGTTTTCGCGGGAGGGGGTCCGAGCAGTACTTC
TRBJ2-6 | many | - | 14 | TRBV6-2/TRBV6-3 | CASSTRDRANVLTF | TGTGCCAGCAGCACGAGGGATCGGGCCAACGTCCTGACTTTC
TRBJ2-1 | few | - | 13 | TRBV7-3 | CASSMYGGGEQFF | TGTGCCAGCAGCATGTACGGTGGGGGTGAGCAGTTCTTC
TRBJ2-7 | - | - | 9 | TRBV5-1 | CAPPNEQYF | TGCGCCCCCCCAAACGAGCAGTACTTC
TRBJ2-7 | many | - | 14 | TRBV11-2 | CASSSYLGPYEQYF | TGTGCCAGCAGCTCATATTTGGGCCCCTACGAGCAGTACTTC